The present T cell receptor (beta chain) was sequenced within a study of T-cell reconstitution after alpha-beta-depleted transplantation in children. TCRbeta library preparation incorporated unique molecular identifiers. TCRdb re-analysed the PCR reads in MiXCR, keeping a single row per CDR3 protein. The data show 250,000 to 400,000 distinct CDR3 sequences, around 25% seen once. Remarks on this clonotype: Antigen unknown.

Regarding the study as a whole: In patients about two months after transplant, alpha-beta T cells reportedly arose from several hundred expanded graft clones. T-cell counts and diversity at one year following transplant were attributed mainly to newly produced T cells.

Per the germline V gene, CDR1 is LNHDA and CDR2 is SQIVND (reference sequence). This CDR3 comprises 13 residues. Trimming cost V 3 bases and J 4 bases, with 7 bases left between them. This TCR was recovered from a male patient between 10 and 17 years old who had a stem cell transplant for acute lymphoblastic leukemia, so the T cells may come from the graft donor. J is TRBJ2-1 and V is TRBV19; unclear D gene. Sequenced material: PBMCs, mostly from graft donor cells, taken 180 days after TCRalphabeta/CD19-depleted stem cell transplant. CDR3 coding DNA: TGTGCCAGTAGTATCCTTCTATACAATGAGCAGTTCTTC. This sequence encodes CASSILLYNEQFF.